The 10 T cell receptor beta chains given below trace back to one sample, sequenced in a study of blood T cell repertoires in COVID-19. TCRdb's copy holds only in-frame clones and misses some; the assay was immunoSEQ multiplex PCR. The sample has about 58,000 clones; around nine tenths are singletons. The sample taken for sequencing was peripheral blood. The receptors derive from a woman aged 55-70 years with active COVID-19.

The rearrangement links TRBV7-9 to TRBJ2-7; 10 bases are shared with TRBD1. Germline V gene sequence: CDR1 SEHNR, CDR2 FQNEAQ (reference sequence). The V and J ends lost 4 bases and 0 bases, in that order; junction bases with no gene match: 6. The CDR3 is made up of 16 amino acids. CDR3 loop: CASSSGDRGSSYEQYF. The CDR3 DNA reads TGTGCCAGCAGCTCGGGGGACAGGGGCAGCTCCTACGAGCAGTACTTC. Looking up the rest from reference TRBV7-9 and TRBJ2-7 gives the full variable domain: DTGVSQNPRHKITKRGQNVTFRCDPISEHNRLYWYRQTLGQGPEFLTYFQNEAQLEKSRLLSDRFSAERPKGSFSTLEIQRTEQGDSAMYLCASSSGDRGSSYEQYFGPGTRLTVT.

This clone was seen only once. The rearrangement joins TRBV6-6 to TRBJ1-6; 8 bases agree with TRBD1. Trimming took 4 bases from V and 10 from J; bases not matched to a gene: 6. Germline loops: CDR1 MNHNY, CDR2 SVGAGI (reference sequence). The CDR3 sequence is 14 residues long. The CDR3 DNA reads TGTGCCAGCAGTTCAGGACAGGGAATGTCACCCCTCCACTTT. Protein: CASSSGQGMSPLHF.

This clone was seen a few times. The chain has TRBV5-1 and TRBJ2-7; 8 bases are a match to TRBD1. Germline V gives CDR1 SGHRS, CDR2 YFSETQ. J was trimmed by 7 bases and V by 1 base; bases with no gene match: 7. This CDR3 has 14 residues. The DNA for the CDR3 is TGCGCCAGCAGCTTGCAGACAGGGGCCGAGGAGCAGTACTTC. Amino acids: CASSLQTGAEEQYF. The full variable domain, its missing parts supplied by reference TRBV5-1 and TRBJ2-7, is KAGVTQTPRYLIKTRGQQVTLSCSPISGHRSVSWYQQTPGQGLQFLFEYFSETQRNKGNFPGRFSGRQFSNSRSEMNVSTLELGDSALYLCASSLQTGAEEQYFGPGTRLTVT.

The DNA of the CDR3 is TGCGCCAGCAGCCGTTTGGGCGGGGAAGTTTTCAATGAGCAGTTCTTC. Translating it yields CASSRLGGEVFNEQFF. The V gene is TRBV5-1, the J gene TRBJ2-1; weak D call: TRBD2 (6 bases). The V and J ends lost 4 bases and 6 bases respectively, with 20 bases between them. The length of the CDR3 is 16 residues. Germline-derived CDR1 and CDR2 are SGHRS and YFSETQ.

This clone has just one count. The V call is TRBV5-1, the J call TRBJ1-2; TRBD1 might be the D (6 bases). In germline, CDR1 is SGHRS, CDR2 YFSETQ. Trimming took 0 bases from V and 4 from J, leaving 10 bases between them. The CDR3 is 14 amino acids. The CDR3 DNA follows: TGCGCCAGCAGCTTGGACAGGGTGAGCTATGGCTACACCTTC. Protein: CASSLDRVSYGYTF.

This clone was counted between two and nine times. The V and J genes are TRBV5-7 and TRBJ1-3; D is possibly TRBD1 (6 bases). TRBV5-7 is an ORF, and what it does is uncertain. The CDR3 runs 18 residues. V lost 6 bases to trimming and J lost 0 bases, with 22 bases between them. The CDR3 DNA is TGTGCCAGCATCTTTTCCGGGGGGCGAAATCGCTCTGGAAACACCATATATTTT. Amino acids: CASIFSGGRNRSGNTIYF.

In its sample, this clone was seen once. V and J are TRBV19 and TRBJ1-6; D is unclear. The CDR3 length is 16 residues. Trimming removed 5 bases at V and 0 bases at J, with 11 bases between. The germline gives CDR1 LNHDA, CDR2 SQIVND (reference sequence). CDR3 nucleotide sequence: TGTGCCAGTAGTTCCCCCCCGAGCTCCTATAATTCACCCCTCCACTTT. Residues: CASSSPPSSYNSPLHF.

The rearrangement uses TRBV15 and TRBJ2-3; 9 bases align to TRBD2. The CDR3 spans 15 residues. The V segment lost 5 bases and the J segment 4 bases; nucleotides outside the gene matches: 7. Germline CDR1 reads LNHNV; CDR2 reads YYDKDF (reference sequence). The CDR3 is CATSRPAGGADTQYF. Here the CDR3 DNA reads TGTGCCACCAGCCGCCCCGCGGGAGGGGCAGATACGCAGTATTTT.

V and J are TRBV19 and TRBJ1-2, with 8 bases lining up with TRBD1. V trimming: 4 bases; J trimming: 6 bases; junction bases outside the gene matches: 1. CDR1 is LNHDA, CDR2 SQIVND, per germline (reference sequence). The CDR3 runs 12 residues. The CDR3 bases are TGTGCCAGTAGTAAGACAGGGGATGGCTACACCTTC. This codes for CASSKTGDGYTF.

This chain connects TRBV6-2 or TRBV6-3 to TRBJ2-3, with TRBD1 as a possible D gene (5 bases). This CDR3 contains 14 residues. V lost 4 bases and J 3 bases, leaving 11 bases between the germline ends. Germline V gene sequence: CDR1 MNHEY, CDR2 SVGEGT. CDR3: CASSSGMRTDTQYF. The DNA for the CDR3 is TGTGCCAGCAGTTCAGGGATGCGAACAGATACGCAGTATTTT.